The text below deals with one T cell receptor (beta chain). What it recognizes is unknown. The sample belongs to a study of T cell responses to AZD1222 COVID-19 vaccine. Notes on the study in general: Most donors were white British, females outnumbered males, and clonal diversity was possibly underestimated.

Data came from immunoSEQ multiplex PCR; TCRdb stores just in-frame clones and leaves some out. The sample contains about 120,000 clones, about nine tenths of which appear only once. The length of the CDR3 is 13 residues. Germline V gene sequence: CDR1 SGDLS, CDR2 YYNGEE. V was shortened by 3 bases and J by 2 bases, with 9 bases between the two germline ends. The rearrangement links TRBV9 to TRBJ2-7; D is uncertain. Sequencing was performed on peripheral blood, taken on day 0 of AZD1222 vaccination. The sequence came from an adult in good health. CDR3 in amino acids: CASSADVAYEQYF. CDR3 in DNA: TGTGCCAGCAGCGCCGACGTAGCCTACGAGCAGTACTTC.